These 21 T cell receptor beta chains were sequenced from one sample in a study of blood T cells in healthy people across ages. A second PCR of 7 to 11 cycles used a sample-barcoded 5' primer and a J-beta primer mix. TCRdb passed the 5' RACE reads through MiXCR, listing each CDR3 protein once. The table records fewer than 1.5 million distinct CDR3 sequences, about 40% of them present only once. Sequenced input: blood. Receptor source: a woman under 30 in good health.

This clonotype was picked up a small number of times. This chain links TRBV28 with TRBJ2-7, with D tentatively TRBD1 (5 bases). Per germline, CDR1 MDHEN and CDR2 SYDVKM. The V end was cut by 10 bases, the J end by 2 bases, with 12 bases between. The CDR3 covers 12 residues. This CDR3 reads CATLDTTYEQYF. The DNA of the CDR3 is TGTGCCACTCTGGACACAACCTACGAGCAGTACTTC.

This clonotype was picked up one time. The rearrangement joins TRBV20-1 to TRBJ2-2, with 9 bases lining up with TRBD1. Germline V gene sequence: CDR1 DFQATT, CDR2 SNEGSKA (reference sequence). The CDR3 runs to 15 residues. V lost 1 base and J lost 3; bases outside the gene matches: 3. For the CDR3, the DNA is TGCAGTGCTAGAGTGGGGGACAGGGACACCGGGGAGCTGTTTTTT. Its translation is CSARVGDRDTGELFF.

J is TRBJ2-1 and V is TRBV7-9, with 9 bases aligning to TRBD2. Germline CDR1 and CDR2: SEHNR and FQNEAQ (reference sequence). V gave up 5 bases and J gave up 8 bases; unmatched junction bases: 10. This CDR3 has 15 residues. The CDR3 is CASSRSQREVDEQFF. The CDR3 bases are TGTGCCAGCAGCCGTTCCCAGCGGGAGGTCGATGAGCAGTTCTTC.

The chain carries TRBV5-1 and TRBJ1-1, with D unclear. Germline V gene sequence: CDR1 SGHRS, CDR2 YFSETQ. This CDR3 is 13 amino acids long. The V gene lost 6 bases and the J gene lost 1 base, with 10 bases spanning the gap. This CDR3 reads CASMLSANTEAFF. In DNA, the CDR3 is TGCGCCAGCATGCTCTCAGCGAACACTGAAGCTTTCTTT.

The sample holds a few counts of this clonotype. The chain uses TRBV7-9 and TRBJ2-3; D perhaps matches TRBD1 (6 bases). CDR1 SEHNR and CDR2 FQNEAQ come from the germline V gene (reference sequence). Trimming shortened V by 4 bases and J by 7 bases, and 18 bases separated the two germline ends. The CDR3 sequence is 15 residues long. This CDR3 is CASSSGPGTPHTQYF. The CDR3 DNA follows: TGTGCCAGCAGCTCCGGACCCGGGACACCCCATACGCAGTATTTT.

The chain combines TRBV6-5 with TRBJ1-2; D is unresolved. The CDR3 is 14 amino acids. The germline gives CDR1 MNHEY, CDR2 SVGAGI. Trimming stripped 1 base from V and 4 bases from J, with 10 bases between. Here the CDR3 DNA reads TGTGCCAGCAGTTACTACCGACAAGTCTATGGCTACACCTTC. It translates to CASSYYRQVYGYTF.

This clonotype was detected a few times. The CDR3 DNA follows: TGCGCCAGCAGTGAGAAGGGCAGGCCGCAAGAGACCCAGTACTTC. This translates into CASSEKGRPQETQYF. V is TRBV10-1 and J is TRBJ2-5; D unclear. The CDR3 is made up of 15 amino acids. The V and J ends lost 2 bases and 2 bases respectively, with 12 bases between them. Germline loops: CDR1 WNHNN, CDR2 SYGVQD (reference sequence).

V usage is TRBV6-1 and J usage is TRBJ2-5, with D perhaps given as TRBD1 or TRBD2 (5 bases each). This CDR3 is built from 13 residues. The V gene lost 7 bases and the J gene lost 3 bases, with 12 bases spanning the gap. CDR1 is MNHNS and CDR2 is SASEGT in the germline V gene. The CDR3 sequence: CASTYWGKETQYF. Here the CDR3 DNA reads TGTGCCAGCACCTATTGGGGGAAAGAGACCCAGTACTTC.

In DNA form, the CDR3 reads TGTGCCAGCAGTGCCCGACAGGCAGATACGCAGTATTTT. Translation gives CASSARQADTQYF. The chain is built from TRBV6-1 and TRBJ2-3, with D possibly matching TRBD1 (6 bases). Trimming took 4 bases from V and 4 from J, leaving 9 bases between them. The germline gives CDR1 MNHNS, CDR2 SASEGT. CDR3 length equals 13 residues.

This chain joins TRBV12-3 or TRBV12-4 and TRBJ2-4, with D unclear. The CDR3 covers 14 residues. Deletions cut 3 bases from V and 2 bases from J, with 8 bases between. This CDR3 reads CASSFQLSKNIQYF. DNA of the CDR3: TGTGCCAGCAGTTTTCAGTTATCCAAAAACATTCAGTACTTC.

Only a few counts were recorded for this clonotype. The CDR3, as DNA: TGTGCCAGCAGTTTATTAAGGGGGAGGGGCCAAGAGACCCAGTACTTC. Translation gives CASSLLRGRGQETQYF. This chain joins TRBV12-3 or TRBV12-4 and TRBJ2-5, with TRBD2 as a possible D gene (7 bases). The germline V and J ends were trimmed by 2 bases and 1 base, with 14 bases remaining between them. This CDR3 comprises 16 residues.

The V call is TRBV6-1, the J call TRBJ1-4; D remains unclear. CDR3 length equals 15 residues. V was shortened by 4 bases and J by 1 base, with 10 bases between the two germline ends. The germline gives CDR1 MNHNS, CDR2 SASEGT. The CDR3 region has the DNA TGTGCCAGCAGTGTAGAAGGGCTAACTAATGAAAAACTGTTTTTT. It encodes CASSVEGLTNEKLFF.

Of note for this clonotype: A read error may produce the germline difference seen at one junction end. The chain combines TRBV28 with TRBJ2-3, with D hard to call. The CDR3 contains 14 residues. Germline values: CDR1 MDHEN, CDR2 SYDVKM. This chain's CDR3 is CASSLKHYTDAQYF. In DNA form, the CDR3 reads TGTGCCAGCAGTTTGAAGCATTACACAGATGCGCAGTATTTT.

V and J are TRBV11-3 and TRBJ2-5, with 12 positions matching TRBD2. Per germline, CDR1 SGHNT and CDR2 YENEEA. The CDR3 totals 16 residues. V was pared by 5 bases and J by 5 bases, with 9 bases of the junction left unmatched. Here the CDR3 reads CASSPLAGGDVETQYF. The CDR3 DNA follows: TGTGCCAGCAGCCCTCTAGCGGGGGGGGACGTGGAGACCCAGTACTTC.

CDR3 protein: CASSGGLLPSYEQYF. DNA for the CDR3: TGTGCCAGCAGCGGGGGCCTCCTTCCCTCCTACGAGCAGTACTTC. The chain employs TRBV7-2 and TRBJ2-7; the D gene is possibly TRBD1 (6 bases). CDR3 length equals 15 residues. V was cut by 5 bases and J by 0 bases, with 14 bases left in between. The V gene's germline CDR1 is SGHTA and CDR2 FQGNSA.

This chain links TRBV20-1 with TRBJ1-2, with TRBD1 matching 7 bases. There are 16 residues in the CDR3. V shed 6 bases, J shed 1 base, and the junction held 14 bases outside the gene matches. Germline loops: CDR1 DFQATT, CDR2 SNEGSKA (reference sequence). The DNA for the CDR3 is TGCAGTGCCGCACAGTCCGGCAGGGGGATTAACTATGGCTACACCTTC. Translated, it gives CSAAQSGRGINYGYTF.

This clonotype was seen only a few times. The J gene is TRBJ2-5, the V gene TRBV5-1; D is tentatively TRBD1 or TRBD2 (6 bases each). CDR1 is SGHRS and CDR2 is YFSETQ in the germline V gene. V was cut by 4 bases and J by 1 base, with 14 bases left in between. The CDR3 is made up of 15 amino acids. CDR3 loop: CASSRGGTTQETQYF. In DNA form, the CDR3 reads TGCGCCAGCAGCCGAGGGGGGACAACCCAAGAGACCCAGTACTTC.

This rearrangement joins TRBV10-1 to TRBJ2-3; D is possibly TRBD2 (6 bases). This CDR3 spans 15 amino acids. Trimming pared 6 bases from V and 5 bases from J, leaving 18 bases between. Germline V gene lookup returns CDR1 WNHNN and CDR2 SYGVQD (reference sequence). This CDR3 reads CASSGGPGLGDTQYF. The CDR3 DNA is TGCGCCAGCAGCGGGGGACCAGGCCTAGGAGATACGCAGTATTTT.

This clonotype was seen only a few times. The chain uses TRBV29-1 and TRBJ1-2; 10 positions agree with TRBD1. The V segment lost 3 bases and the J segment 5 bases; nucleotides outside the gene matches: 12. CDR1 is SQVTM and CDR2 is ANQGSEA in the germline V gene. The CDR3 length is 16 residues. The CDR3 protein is CSVEMGTGVGLYGYTF. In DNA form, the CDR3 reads TGCAGCGTTGAGATGGGGACAGGGGTCGGCCTTTATGGCTACACCTTC.

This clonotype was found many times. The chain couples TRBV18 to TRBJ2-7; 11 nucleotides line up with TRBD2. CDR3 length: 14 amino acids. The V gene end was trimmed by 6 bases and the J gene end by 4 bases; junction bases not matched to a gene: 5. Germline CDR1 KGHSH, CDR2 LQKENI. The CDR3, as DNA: TGTGCCAGCTCTGTGACTAGCGGGATATACGAGCAGTACTTC. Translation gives CASSVTSGIYEQYF.

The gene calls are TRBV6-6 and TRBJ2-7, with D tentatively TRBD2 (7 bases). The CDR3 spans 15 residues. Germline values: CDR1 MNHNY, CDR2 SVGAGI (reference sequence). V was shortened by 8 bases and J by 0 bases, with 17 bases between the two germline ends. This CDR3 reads CASGEGGRSSYEQYF. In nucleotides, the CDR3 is TGTGCCAGCGGGGAGGGGGGGCGGAGCTCCTACGAGCAGTACTTC.